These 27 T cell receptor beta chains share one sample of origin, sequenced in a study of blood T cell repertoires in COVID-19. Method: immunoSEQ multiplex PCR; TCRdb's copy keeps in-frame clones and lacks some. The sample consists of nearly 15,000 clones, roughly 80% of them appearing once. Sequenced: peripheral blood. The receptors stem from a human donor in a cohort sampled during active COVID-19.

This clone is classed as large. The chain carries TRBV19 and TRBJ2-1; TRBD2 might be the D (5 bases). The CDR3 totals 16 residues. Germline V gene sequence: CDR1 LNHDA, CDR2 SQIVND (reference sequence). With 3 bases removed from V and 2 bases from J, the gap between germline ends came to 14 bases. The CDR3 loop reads CASSITGGLTYNEQFF. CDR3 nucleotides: TGTGCCAGTAGTATCACCGGAGGTCTTACCTACAATGAGCAGTTCTTC.

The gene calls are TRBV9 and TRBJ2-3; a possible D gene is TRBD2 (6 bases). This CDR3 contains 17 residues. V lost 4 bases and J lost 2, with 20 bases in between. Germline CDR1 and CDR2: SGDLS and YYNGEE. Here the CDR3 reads CASSFSRPGEATDTQYF. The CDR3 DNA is TGTGCCAGCAGCTTCTCACGCCCCGGGGAGGCCACAGATACGCAGTATTTT.

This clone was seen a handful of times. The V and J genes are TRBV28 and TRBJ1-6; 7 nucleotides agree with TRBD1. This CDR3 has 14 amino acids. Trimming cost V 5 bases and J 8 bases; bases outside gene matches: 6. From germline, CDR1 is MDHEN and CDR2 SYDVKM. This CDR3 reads CASSRQGGDSPLHF. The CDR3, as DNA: TGTGCCAGCAGTAGACAGGGTGGGGATTCACCCCTCCACTTT.

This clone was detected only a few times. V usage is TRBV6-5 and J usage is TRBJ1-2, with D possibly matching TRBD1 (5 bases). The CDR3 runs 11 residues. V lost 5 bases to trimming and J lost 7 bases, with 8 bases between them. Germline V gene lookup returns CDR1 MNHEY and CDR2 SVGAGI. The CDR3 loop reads CASSSRVGYTF. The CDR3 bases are TGTGCCAGCAGTAGCAGGGTTGGCTACACCTTC.

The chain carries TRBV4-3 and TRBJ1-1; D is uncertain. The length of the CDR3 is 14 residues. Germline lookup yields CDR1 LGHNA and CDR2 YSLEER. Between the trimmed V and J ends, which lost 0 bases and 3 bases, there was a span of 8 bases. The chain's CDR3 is CASSQDREDTEAFF. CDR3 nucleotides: TGCGCCAGCAGCCAAGATCGGGAGGACACTGAAGCTTTCTTT.

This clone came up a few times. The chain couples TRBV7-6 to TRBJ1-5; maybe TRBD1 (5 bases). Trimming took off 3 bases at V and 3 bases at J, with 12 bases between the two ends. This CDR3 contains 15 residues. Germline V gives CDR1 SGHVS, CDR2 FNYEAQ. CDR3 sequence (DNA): TGTGCCAGCAGCTTGGAGCAGGGTCTCAATCAGCCCCAGCATTTT. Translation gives CASSLEQGLNQPQHF.

The CDR3 protein is CASSLNAVTAEQYF. The CDR3 DNA is TGCGCCAGCAGCCTGAACGCCGTGACAGCCGAGCAGTACTTC. This sequence joins TRBV5-1 and TRBJ2-7; tentatively, D is TRBD1 (5 bases). Deletions cut 4 bases from V and 6 bases from J, with 17 bases between. CDR3 length: 14 amino acids. CDR1 is SGHRS, CDR2 YFSETQ, per germline.

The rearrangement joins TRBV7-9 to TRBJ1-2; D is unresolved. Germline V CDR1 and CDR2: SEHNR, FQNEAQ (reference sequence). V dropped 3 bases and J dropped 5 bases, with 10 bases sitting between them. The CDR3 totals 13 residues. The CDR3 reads CASSLDGLYGYTF. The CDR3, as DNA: TGTGCCAGCAGCTTGGACGGACTTTATGGCTACACCTTC.

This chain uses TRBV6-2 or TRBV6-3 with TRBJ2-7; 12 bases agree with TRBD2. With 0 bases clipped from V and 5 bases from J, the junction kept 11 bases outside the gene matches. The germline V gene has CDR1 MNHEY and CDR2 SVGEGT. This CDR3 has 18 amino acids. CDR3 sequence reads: CASSYSRLAGVLGHEQYF. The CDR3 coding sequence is TGTGCCAGCAGTTACTCACGACTAGCGGGGGTGCTTGGGCACGAGCAGTACTTC.

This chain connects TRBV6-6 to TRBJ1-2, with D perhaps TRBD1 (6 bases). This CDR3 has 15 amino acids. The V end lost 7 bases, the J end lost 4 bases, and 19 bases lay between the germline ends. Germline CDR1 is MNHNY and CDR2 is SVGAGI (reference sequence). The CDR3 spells CASKVATGTFYGYTF. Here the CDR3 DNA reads TGTGCCAGCAAGGTCGCCACAGGGACATTCTATGGCTACACCTTC.

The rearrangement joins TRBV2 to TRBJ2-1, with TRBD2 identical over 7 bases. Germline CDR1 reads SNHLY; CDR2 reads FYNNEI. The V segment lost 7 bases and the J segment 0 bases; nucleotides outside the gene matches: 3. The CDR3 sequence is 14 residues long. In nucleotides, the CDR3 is TGTGCCAGCACTAGCGGTAGCTCCTACAATGAGCAGTTCTTC. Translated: CASTSGSSYNEQFF.

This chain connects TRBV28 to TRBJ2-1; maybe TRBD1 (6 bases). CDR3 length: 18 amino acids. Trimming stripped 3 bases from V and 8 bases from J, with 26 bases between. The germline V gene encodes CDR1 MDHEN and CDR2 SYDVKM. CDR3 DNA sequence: TGTGCCAGCAGTTTTCCGCTCAAACAGGGTGTGGTGTCGTATGAGCAGTTCTTC. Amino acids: CASSFPLKQGVVSYEQFF.

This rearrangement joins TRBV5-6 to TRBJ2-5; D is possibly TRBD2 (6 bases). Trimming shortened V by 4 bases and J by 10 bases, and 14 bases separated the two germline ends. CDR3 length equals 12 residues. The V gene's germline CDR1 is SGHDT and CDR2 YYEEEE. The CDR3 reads CASSAPPGDQYF. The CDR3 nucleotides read TGTGCCAGCAGCGCCCCCCCGGGGGACCAGTACTTC.

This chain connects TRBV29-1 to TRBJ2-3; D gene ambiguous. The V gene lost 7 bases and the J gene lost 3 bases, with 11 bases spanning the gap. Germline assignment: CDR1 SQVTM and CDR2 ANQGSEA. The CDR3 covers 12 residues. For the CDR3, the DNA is TGCAGCGCTACGATCCGGACAGATACGCAGTATTTT. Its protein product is CSATIRTDTQYF.

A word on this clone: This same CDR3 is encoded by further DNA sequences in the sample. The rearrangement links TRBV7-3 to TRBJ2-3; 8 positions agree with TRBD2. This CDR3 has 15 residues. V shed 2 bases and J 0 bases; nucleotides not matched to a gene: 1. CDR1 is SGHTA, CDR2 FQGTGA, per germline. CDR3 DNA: TGTGCCAGCAGCTTAGCGGGAGGAAGCACAGATACGCAGTATTTT. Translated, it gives CASSLAGGSTDTQYF.

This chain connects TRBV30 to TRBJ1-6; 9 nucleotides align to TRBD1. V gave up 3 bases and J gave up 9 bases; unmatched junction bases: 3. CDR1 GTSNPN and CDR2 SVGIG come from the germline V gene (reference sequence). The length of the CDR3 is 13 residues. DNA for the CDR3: TGTGCCTGGAGGACAGGGGGTACTTCACCCCTCCACTTT. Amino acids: CAWRTGGTSPLHF.

The CDR3 DNA reads as TGTGCCAGCAGTTCCCCCTCAGCGGGGGGCACCGGGGAGCTGTTTTTT. This gives the protein CASSSPSAGGTGELFF. This sequence joins TRBV27 and TRBJ2-2; 9 nucleotides match TRBD2. Germline CDR1 is MNHEY and CDR2 is SMNVEV (reference sequence). V gave up 4 bases and J gave up 4 bases; unmatched junction bases: 7. The CDR3 consists of 16 residues.

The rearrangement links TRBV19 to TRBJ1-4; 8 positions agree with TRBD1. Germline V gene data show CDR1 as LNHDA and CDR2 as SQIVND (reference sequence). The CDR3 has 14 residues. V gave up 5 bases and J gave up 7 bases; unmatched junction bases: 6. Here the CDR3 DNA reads TGTGCCAGTAGTTCACGGGACAGGTCTGAAAAACTGTTTTTT. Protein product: CASSSRDRSEKLFF. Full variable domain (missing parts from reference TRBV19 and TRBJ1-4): DGGITQSPKYLFRKEGQNVTLSCEQNLNHDAMYWYRQDPGQGLRLIYYSQIVNDFQKGDIAEGYSVSREKKESFPLTVTSAQKNPTAFYLCASSSRDRSEKLFFGSGTQLSVL.

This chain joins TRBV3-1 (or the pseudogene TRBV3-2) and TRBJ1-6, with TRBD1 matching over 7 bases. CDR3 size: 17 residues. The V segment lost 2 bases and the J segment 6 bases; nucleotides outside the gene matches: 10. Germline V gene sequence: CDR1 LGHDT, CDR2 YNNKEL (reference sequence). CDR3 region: CASSQKRTGLVNSPLHF. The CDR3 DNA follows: TGTGCCAGCAGCCAAAAAAGGACAGGTCTTGTTAATTCACCCCTCCACTTT.

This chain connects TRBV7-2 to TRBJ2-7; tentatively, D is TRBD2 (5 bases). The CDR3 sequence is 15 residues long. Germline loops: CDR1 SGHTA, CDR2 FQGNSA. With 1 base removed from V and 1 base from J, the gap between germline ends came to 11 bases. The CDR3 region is CASSLVDYGSYEQYF. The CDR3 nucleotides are TGTGCCAGCAGCTTAGTTGACTACGGATCCTACGAGCAGTACTTC.

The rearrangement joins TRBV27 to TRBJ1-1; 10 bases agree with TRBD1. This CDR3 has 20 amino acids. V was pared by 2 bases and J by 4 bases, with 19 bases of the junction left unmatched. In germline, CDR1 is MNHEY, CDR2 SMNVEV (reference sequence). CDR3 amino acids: CASSLKGQEGTGALFTEAFF. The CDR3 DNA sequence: TGTGCCAGCAGTTTAAAGGGTCAGGAAGGGACAGGGGCACTATTCACTGAAGCTTTCTTT.

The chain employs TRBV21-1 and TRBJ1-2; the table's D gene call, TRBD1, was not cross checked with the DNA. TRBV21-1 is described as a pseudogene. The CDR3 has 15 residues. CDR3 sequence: CASTSQQNIGYGYTF. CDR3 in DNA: TGTGCCAGCACCTCACAGCAAAACATTGGCTATGGCTACACCTTC.

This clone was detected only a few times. The CDR3 is CASSQPRGWANVLTF. DNA for the CDR3: TGTGCCAGCAGCCAACCGAGAGGCTGGGCCAACGTCCTGACTTTC. V usage is TRBV3-1 (or the pseudogene TRBV3-2) and J usage is TRBJ2-6; D remains ambiguous. This CDR3 region has 15 residues. Germline V gene data show CDR1 as LGHDT and CDR2 as YNNKEL (reference sequence). V lost 2 bases to trimming and J lost 5 bases, with 10 bases between them.

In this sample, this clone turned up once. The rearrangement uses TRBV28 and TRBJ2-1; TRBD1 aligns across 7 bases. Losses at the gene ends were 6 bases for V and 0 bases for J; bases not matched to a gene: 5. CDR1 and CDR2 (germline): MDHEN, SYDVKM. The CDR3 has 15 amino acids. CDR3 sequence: CASSRRGSSYNEQFF. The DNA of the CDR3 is TGTGCCAGCAGCCGCAGGGGGAGCTCCTACAATGAGCAGTTCTTC. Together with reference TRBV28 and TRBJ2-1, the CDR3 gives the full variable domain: DVKVTQSSRYLVKRTGEKVFLECVQDMDHENMFWYRQDPGLGLRLIYFSYDVKMKEKGDIPEGYSVSREKKERFSLILESASTNQTSMYLCASSRRGSSYNEQFFGPGTRLTVL.

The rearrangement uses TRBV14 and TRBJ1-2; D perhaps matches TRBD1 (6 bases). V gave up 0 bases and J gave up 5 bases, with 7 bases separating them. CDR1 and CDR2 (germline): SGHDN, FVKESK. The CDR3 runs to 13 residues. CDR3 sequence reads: CASSQDQGYGYTF. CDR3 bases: TGTGCCAGCAGCCAAGACCAGGGGTATGGCTACACCTTC.

The CDR3 sequence: CAFDPRQGPGTDTQYF. CDR3 nucleotide sequence: TGTGCCTTCGACCCCAGACAGGGACCCGGCACAGATACGCAGTATTTT. The chain links TRBV30 to TRBJ2-3; TRBD1 agrees at 7 bases. Looked up from germline, CDR1 is GTSNPN and CDR2 is SVGIG (reference sequence). This CDR3 has 16 amino acids. V shed 7 bases, J shed 1 base, and the junction held 14 bases outside the gene matches. Drawing the rest from reference TRBV30 and TRBJ2-3, the complete variable domain is SQTIHQWPATLVQPVGSPLSLECTVEGTSNPNLYWYRQAAGRGLQLLFYSVGIGQISSEVPQNLSASRPQDRQFILSSKKLLLSDSGFYLCAFDPRQGPGTDTQYFGPGTRLTVL.

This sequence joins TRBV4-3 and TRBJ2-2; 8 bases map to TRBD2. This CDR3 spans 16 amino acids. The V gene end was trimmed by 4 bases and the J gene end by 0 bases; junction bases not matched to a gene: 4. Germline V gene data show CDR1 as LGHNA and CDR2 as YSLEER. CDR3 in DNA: TGCGCCAGCAGCCCCCAAGCGGGAGCGAACACCGGGGAGCTGTTTTTT. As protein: CASSPQAGANTGELFF.